This TCR beta chain was documented in a study of blood T cell repertoires in COVID-19. As for the study in general: The United States, Italy and Spain supplied acute and convalescent COVID-19 samples. In each case, the material was cDNA or gDNA derived from T cells, B-cell-depleted T cells, or PBMCs.

Across 24 US areas, participants ranged in age from roughly 18 to 95 years. In assigning cohorts, the study relied on participant-reported clinical history. The CDR3 contains 14 residues. The ends were cut back, 6 bases at V and 6 bases at J, with 17 bases in the middle. Germline CDR1 reads SNHLY; CDR2 reads FYNNEI. Only in-frame clones appear in the TCRdb table, and some are missing; sequencing was by immunoSEQ multiplex PCR. The table has about 230,000 clones, around 92% seen once. The sequenced material came from PBMCs or T cells enriched from blood (not recorded which). The rearrangement joins TRBV2 to TRBJ1-1; D is uncertain. The clonotype comes from a woman aged 25 to 39 with acute COVID-19. The CDR3 loop reads CASRTWRARSEAFF. The CDR3 DNA reads as TGTGCCAGCAGGACCTGGCGGGCCCGATCTGAAGCTTTCTTT.